This T cell receptor beta chain is from a study of blood T cell repertoires in COVID-19. Study information: Acute and convalescent COVID-19 samples came from the United States, Italy and Spain. The cDNA or gDNA used as material had been derived from T cells, B-cell-depleted T cells, or PBMCs.

The CDR3 sequence is 16 residues long. CDR1 is SGHRS, CDR2 YFSETQ, per germline. V shed 4 bases and J shed 1 base, with 17 bases lying between them. The repertoire was sequenced with immunoSEQ multiplex PCR; TCRdb's copy has only in-frame clones and lacks some. The repertoire holds around 260,000 clones, with 85% to 90% as singletons. The source material was peripheral blood. The chain carries TRBV5-1 and TRBJ1-2; D is undetermined. This TCR was recovered from a man under 40 with acute or convalescent COVID-19. CDR3 bases: TGCGCCAGCAGCCCCGCGGCAGCCAACCTTAACTATGGCTACACCTTC. It yields the protein CASSPAAANLNYGYTF.